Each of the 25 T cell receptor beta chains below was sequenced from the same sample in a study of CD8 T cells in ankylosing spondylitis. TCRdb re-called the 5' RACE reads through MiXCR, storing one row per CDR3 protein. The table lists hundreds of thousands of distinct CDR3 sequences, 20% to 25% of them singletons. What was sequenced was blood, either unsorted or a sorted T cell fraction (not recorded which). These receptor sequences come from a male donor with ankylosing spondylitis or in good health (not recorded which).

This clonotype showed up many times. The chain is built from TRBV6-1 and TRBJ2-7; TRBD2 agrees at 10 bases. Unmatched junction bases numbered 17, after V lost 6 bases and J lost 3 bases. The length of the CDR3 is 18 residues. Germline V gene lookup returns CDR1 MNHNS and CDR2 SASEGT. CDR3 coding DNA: TGTGCCAGCAGAGAACTAGCGGGGACTCTTTCGGGGGTCTACGAGCAGTACTTC. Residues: CASRELAGTLSGVYEQYF.

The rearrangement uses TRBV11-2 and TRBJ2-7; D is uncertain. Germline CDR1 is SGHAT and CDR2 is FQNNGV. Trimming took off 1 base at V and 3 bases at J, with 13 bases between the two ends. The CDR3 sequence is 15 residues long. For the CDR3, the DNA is TGTGCCAGCAGCTTAGTCCAAGGGCCGTACTACGAGCAGTACTTC. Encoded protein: CASSLVQGPYYEQYF. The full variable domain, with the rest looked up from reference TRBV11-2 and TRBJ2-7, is EAGVAQSPRYKIIEKRQSVAFWCNPISGHATLYWYQQILGQGPKLLIQFQNNGVVDDSQLPKDRFSAERLKGVDSTLKIQPAKLEDSAVYLCASSLVQGPYYEQYFGPGTRLTVT.

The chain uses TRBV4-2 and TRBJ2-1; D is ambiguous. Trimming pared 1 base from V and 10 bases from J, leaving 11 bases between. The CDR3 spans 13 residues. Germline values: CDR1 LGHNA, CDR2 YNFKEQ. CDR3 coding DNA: TGTGCCAGCAGCCAAGTCTCCCAAGGCGAGCAGTTCTTC. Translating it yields CASSQVSQGEQFF.

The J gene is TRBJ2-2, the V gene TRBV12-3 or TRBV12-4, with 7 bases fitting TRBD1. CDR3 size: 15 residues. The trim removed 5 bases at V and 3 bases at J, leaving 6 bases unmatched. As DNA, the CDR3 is TGTGCCAGCAGTCCAACGACAGGGCACACCGGGGAGCTGTTTTTT. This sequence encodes CASSPTTGHTGELFF.

CDR3 nucleotide sequence: TGTGCCAGCAGCGCTGCCGGCCAAGAGACCCAGTACTTC. It translates to CASSAAGQETQYF. V gene TRBV7-9 combines with J gene TRBJ2-5; D not resolved. CDR1 and CDR2 from the germline V gene are SEHNR and FQNEAQ (reference sequence). The V end lost 5 bases, the J end lost 1 base, and 8 bases lay between the germline ends. The CDR3 is 13 residues long.

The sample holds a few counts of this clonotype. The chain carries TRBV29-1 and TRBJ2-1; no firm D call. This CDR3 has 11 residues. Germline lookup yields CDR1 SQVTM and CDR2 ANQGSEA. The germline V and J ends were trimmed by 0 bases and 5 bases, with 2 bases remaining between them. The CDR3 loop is CSVEEDNEQFF. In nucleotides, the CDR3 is TGCAGCGTTGAAGAGGACAATGAGCAGTTCTTC.

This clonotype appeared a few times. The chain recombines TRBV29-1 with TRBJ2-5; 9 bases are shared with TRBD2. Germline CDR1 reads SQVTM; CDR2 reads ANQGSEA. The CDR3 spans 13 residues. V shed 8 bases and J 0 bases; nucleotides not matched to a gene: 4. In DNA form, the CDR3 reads TGCAGCCTTTTAGCGGGGGACCAAGAGACCCAGTACTTC. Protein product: CSLLAGDQETQYF.

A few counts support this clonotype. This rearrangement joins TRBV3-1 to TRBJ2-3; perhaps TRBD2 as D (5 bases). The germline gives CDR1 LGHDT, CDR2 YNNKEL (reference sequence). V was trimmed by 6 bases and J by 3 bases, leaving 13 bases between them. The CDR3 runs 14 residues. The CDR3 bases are TGTGCCAGCAGTTACGGACTGGAAACAGATACGCAGTATTTT. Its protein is CASSYGLETDTQYF.

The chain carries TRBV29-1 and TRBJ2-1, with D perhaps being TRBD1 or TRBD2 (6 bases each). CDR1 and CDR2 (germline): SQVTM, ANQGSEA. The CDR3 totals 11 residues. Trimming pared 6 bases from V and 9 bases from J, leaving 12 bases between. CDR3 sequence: CSVPRGPEQFF. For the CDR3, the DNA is TGCAGCGTGCCTCGGGGGCCTGAGCAGTTCTTC.

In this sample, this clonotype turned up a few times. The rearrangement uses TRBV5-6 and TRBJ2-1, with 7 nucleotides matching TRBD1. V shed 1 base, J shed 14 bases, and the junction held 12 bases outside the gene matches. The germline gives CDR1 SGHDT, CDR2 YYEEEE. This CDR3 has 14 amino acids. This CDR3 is CASSLLQGQPGEFF. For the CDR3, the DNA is TGTGCCAGCAGCTTGTTACAGGGGCAACCCGGGGAGTTCTTC. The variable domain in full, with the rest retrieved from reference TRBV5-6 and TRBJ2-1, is DAGVTQSPTHLIKTRGQQVTLRCSPKSGHDTVSWYQQALGQGPQFIFQYYEEEERQRGNFPDRFSGHQFPNYSSELNVNALLLGDSALYLCASSLLQGQPGEFFGPGTRLTVL.

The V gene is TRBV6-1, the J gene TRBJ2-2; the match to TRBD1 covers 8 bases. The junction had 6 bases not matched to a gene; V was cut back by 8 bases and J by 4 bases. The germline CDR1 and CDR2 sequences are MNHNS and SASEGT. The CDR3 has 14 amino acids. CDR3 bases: TGTGCCAGCGGAAAGACAGGGGCCACCGGGGAGCTGTTTTTT. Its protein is CASGKTGATGELFF.

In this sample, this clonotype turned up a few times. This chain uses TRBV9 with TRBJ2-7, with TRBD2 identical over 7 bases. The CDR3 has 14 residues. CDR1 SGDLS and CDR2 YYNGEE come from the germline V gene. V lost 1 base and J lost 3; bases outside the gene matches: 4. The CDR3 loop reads CASSVSGGIYEQYF. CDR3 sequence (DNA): TGTGCCAGCAGCGTATCGGGGGGAATCTACGAGCAGTACTTC.

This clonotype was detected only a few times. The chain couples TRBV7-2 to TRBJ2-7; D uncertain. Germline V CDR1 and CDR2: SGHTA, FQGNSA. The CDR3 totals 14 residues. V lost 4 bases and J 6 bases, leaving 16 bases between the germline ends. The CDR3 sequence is CASSSDPSVPEQYF. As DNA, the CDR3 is TGTGCCAGCAGCTCAGATCCCTCCGTCCCCGAGCAGTACTTC.

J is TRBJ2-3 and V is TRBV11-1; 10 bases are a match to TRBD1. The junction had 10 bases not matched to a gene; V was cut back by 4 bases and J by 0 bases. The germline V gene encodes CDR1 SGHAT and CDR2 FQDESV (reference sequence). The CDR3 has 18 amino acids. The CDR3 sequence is CASSWAGGQGPSTDTQYF. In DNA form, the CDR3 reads TGTGCCAGCAGCTGGGCAGGGGGACAGGGGCCTAGCACAGATACGCAGTATTTT.

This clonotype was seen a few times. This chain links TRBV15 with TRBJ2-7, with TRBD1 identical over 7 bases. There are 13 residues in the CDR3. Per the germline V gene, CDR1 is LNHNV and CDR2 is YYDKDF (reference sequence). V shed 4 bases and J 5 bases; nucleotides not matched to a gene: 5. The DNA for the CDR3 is TGTGCCACCAGCACCGACAGGGTACACGAGCAGTACTTC. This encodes CATSTDRVHEQYF.

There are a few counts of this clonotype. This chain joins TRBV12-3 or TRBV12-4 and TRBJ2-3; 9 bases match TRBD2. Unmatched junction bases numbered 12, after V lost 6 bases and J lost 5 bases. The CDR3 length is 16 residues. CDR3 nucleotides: TGTGCCAGCAGCCTCCCTAGCGGGGAACCGAAAGATACGCAGTATTTT. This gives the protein CASSLPSGEPKDTQYF.

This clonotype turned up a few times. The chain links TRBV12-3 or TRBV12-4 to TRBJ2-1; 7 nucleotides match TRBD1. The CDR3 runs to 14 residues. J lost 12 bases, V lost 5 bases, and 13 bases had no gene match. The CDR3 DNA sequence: TGTGCCAGCAGTCCTCTTCTAGGGGGCGATGGGCAGTTCTTC. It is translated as CASSPLLGGDGQFF.

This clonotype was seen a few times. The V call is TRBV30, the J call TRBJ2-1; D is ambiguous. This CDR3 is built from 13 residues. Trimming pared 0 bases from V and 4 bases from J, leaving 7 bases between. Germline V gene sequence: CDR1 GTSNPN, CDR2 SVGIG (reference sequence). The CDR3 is CAWSVPNYNEQFF. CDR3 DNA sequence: TGTGCCTGGAGTGTGCCGAATTACAATGAGCAGTTCTTC.

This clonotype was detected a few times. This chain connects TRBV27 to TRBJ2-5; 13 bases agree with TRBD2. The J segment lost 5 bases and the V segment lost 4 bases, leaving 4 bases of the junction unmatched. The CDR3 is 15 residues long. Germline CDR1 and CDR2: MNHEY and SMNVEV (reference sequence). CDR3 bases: TGTGCCAGCAGTTACGGGACTAGCGGGGTTGAGACCCAGTACTTC. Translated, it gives CASSYGTSGVETQYF.

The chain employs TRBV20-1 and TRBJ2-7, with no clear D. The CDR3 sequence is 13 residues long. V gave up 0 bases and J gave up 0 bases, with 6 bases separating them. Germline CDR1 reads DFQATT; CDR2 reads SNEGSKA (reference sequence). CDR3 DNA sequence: TGCAGTGCTAGAGATCCGGACTCCTACGAGCAGTACTTC. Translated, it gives CSARDPDSYEQYF.

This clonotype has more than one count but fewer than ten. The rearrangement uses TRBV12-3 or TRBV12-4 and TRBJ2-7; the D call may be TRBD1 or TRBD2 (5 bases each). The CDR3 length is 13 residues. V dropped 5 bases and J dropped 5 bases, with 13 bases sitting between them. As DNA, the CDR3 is TGTGCCAGCAGTCCCCCTCAGGGAGACGAGCAGTACTTC. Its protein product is CASSPPQGDEQYF.

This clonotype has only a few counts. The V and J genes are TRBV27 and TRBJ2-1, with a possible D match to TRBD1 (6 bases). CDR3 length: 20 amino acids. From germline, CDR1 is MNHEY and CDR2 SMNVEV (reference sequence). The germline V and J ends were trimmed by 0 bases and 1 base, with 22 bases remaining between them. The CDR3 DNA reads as TGTGCCAGCAGTTTATCCATTACCCTCTTGGACAGTGAGTCCTACAATGAGCAGTTCTTC. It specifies CASSLSITLLDSESYNEQFF.

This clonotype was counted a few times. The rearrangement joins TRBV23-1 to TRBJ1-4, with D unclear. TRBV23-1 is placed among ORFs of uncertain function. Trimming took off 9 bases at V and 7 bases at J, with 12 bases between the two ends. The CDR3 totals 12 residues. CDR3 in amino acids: CARTDGGEKLFF. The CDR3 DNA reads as TGCGCCAGGACGGACGGTGGTGAAAAACTGTTTTTT.

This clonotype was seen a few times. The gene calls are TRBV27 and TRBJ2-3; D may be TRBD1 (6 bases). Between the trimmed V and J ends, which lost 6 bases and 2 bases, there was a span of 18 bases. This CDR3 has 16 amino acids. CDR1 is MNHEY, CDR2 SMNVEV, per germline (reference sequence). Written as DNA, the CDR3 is TGTGCCAGCAGCGCCTCTCCCGGGACATACACAGATACGCAGTATTTT. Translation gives CASSASPGTYTDTQYF.

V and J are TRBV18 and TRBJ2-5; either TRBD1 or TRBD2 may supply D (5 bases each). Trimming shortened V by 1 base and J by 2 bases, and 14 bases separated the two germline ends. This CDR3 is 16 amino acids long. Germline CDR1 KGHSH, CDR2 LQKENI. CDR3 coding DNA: TGTGCCAGCTCACCACGGGACGTCGAACCTCAAGAGACCCAGTACTTC. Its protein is CASSPRDVEPQETQYF.